This T cell receptor beta chain was recorded in a study of CD8 T cells in Susac syndrome. Overall study findings and caveats: It was acknowledged in the study that its TCR sequencing and HLA analysis involved a relatively small number of individuals.

TEMRA cells were FACS-enriched, unlike CD8+ and CD4+ T cells, which were negatively isolated. Random hexamers served to reverse transcribe roughly 0.45 to 1 ug RNA. An immunoSEQ multiplex PCR amplified TCR beta CDR3 over 54 Vbeta and 13 Jbeta. In TCRdb, the immunoSEQ multiplex PCR reads were re-called with MiXCR into one record per CDR3 protein. The data show 160,000 or so distinct CDR3 sequences, 85% to 95% seen once. Concerning this clonotype itself: What it binds is not known.

The receptor was isolated from a human donor with Susac syndrome. The specimen sequenced was CD4+ T cells from PBMCs.

The CDR3 bases are TGCGCCAGCAGCCCCGGGACAGGCTACAATGAGCAGTTCTTC. This encodes CASSPGTGYNEQFF. The chain recombines TRBV4-1 with TRBJ2-1, with 8 bases matching TRBD1. V trimming: 4 bases; J trimming: 3 bases; junction bases outside the gene matches: 2. CDR1 is MGHRA and CDR2 is YSYEKL in the germline V gene. The CDR3 is made up of 14 amino acids.